The present entry profiles one T cell receptor (beta chain) with its context. The source of the sample is a study of blood T cell repertoires in COVID-19. Study at large: T cells, B-cell-depleted T cells, or PBMCs provided the cDNA or gDNA that served as material.

Individuals aged roughly 18 to 100 years were recruited from some 26 US areas. Cohort placement rested on clinical history that participants reported themselves. Recovered status applied to Cohort 3 donors who had two consecutive negative PCRs. It also applied to those with clearance or with symptom resolution. Profiled with immunoSEQ multiplex PCR; TCRdb holds only in-frame clones, not every one. In the table there are hundreds of thousands of clones, 88% of which are singletons. The CDR3 contains 15 residues. V lost 3 bases, J lost 1 base, and 6 bases stayed unmatched. CDR1 and CDR2 from the germline V gene are SQVTM and ANQGSEA.

The V gene is TRBV29-1, the J gene TRBJ2-1; 7 bases match TRBD2. Sequenced material: PBMCs or T cells enriched from blood (not recorded which). The TCR sequence derives from a woman aged 50 to 65 who had recovered from COVID-19. DNA for the CDR3: TGCAGCGTTGAGAGGCGGGAGTGGTCCTACAATGAGCAGTTCTTC. Its translation: CSVERREWSYNEQFF.